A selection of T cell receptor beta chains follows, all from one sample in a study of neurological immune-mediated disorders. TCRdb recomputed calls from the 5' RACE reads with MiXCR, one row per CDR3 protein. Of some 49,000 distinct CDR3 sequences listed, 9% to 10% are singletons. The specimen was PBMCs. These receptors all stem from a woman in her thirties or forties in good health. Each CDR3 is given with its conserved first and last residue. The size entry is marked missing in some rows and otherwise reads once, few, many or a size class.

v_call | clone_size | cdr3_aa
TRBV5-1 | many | CASSRLNRGDTEAFF
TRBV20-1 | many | CSARKKRDGRLEQYF
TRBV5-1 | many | CASSSLGENNQPQHF
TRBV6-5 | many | CASSYGEGHNEKLFF
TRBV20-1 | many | CSARDGVGQPQHF
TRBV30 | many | CAWSRDKNTEAFF
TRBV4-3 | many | CASSQDVQVTGYEQYF
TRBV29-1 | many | CSVGGRSYEQYF
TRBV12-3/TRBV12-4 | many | CASSFDPKVYGYTF
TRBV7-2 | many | CASSFPNQPQHF
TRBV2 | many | CASSDRLGQETQYF
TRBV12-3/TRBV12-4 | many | CASKNRGIDTEAFF
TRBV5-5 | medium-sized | CASSLVGRSTEAFF
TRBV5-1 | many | CASRGGAYSNQPQHF
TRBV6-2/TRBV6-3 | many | CASSLTSGIGELFF
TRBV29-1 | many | CSVIWDRDNEQFF
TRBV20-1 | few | CSARDGGYEQYF
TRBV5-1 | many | CASSGPLQGGGELFF
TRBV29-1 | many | CSVEDRAGTGELFF
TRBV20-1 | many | CSAPGQGEQETQYF
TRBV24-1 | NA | CATSDSGDSSYNEQFF
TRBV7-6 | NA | CASSPGGLDTEAFF
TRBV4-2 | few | CASSQVTGSNQPQHF
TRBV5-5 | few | CASSLRPAGVASEQYF
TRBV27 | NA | CASSSLRTGGTEAFF
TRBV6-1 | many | CASTIGWGGQPQHF
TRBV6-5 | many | CASSYSTGSSTDTQYF
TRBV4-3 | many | CASSGGGKDGYTF
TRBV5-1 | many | CASSLVSPGDTQYF
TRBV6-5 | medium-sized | CASSYGSGGANVLTF
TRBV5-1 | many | CASSLSWDRDSPLHF
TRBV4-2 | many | CASSPEVRTGTMYEQYF
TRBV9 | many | CASSVTGGSEKLFF
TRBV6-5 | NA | CASSYTDSSYEQYF
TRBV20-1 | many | CSARADREKDEQYF
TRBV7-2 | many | CASSLSQGTGYTF
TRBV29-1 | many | CSVRQENQPQHF
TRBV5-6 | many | CASSRRDTQYF
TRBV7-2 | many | CASRFMVGQLNEKLFF
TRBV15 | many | CATSRGEGTKAFF
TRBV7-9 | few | CASSHRDTEAFF
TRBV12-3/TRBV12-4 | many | CASSATDTQYF
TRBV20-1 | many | CSADSGVNDPQHF
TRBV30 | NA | CAWSVTGGTEAFF
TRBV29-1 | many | CSAVRGQGALGYTF
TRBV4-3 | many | CASSQDPASQETQYF
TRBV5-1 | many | CASNLNWGTDTQYF
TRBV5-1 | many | CASSARGLSDTQYF
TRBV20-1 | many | CSATGVSYEQYF
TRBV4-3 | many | CASSQEIARGFKNIQYF
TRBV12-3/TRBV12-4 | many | CASRLPLRATSTDTQYF
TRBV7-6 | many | CASRLGTDGANVLTF
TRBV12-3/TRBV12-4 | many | CASSWTLRYTEAFF
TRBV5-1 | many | CASSIGTGNEKLFF
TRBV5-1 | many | CASRREEAQETQYF
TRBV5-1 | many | CASSLVAESEQYF
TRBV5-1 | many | CASSLGLLAGALTDTQYF
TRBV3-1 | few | CASSLGEGLAGFYNEQFF
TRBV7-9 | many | CASSLRTWGIGDEQYF
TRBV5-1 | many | CASSWVRRETQYF